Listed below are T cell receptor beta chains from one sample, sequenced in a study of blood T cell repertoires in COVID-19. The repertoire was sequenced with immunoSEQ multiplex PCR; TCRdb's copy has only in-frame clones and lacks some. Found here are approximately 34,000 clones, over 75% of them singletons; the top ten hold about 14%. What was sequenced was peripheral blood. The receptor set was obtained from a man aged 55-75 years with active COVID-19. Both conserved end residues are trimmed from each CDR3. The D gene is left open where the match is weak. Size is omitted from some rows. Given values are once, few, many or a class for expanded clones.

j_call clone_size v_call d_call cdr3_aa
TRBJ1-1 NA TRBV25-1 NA ASSTGLDTEAF
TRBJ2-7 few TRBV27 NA ASSLGGGYEQY
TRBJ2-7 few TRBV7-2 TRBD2 ASSPIAGTYEQY
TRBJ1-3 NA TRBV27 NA ASKWDNSGNTIY
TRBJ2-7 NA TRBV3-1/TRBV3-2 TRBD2 ASSQAGVGYEQY
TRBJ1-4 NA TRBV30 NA AWSVQYRDNEKLF
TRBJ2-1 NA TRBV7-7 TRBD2 ASSLLAGAVNEQF
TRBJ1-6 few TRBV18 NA ASSPGWRVANSPLH
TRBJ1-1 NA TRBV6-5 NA ASIGQMNTEAF
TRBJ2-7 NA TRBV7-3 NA ASSLGGPSQSYEQY
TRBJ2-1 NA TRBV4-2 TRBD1 ASSQDVDRESPEQF
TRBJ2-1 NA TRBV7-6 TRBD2 ASSLRTSGGIPYNEQF
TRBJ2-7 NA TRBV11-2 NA ASSLGGQTYEQY
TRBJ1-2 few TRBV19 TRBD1 ASSTRTGGGYT
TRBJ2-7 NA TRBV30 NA AWSPSPYVGRGRSYEQY
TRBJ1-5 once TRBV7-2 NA ASSPSWGGQPQH
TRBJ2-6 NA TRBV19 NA ASQISGANVLT
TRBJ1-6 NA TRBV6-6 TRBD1 ASSSIRDRESPLH
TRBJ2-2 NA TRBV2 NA ASSESGLSHTGELF
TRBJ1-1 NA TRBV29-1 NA SAPPEVGGEAF
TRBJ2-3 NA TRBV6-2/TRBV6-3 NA ASSYPGPTDTQY
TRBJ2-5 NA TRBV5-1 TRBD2 ASSTGGAGEETQY
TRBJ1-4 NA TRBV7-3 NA ASSAGPQEKLF
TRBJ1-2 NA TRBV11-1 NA ASSSGTSRYT
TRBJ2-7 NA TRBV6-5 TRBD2 ASTPAAGGNEQY
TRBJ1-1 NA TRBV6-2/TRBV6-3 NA ASSYAGFNTEAF
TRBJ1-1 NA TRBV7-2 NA ASSLEAGGAF
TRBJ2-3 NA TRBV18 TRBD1 ASSPAPAGGPDTQY
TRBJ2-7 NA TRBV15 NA ATSRGSSYEQY
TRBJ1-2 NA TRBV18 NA ASSPDLGAYGYT
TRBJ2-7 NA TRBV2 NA ASSEWVSGIITLYEQY
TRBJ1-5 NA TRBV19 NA ASSFSNQPQH
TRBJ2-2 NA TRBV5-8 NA ASSFEPNTGELF
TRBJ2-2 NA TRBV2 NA ASSANTGELF
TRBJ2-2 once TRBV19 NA ASNLRGLNTGELF
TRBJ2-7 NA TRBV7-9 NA ASSAAYEQY
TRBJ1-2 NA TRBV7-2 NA ASSSAGVGYGYT
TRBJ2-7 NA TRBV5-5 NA ASSFLEDQY
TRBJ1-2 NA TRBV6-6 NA ASSYGDSHNYGYT
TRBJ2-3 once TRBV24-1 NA ATSDPLTPDTQY
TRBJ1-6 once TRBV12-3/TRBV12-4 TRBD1 ASSFQGARPLH
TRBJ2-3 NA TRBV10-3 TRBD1 ATTKGAGDTQY
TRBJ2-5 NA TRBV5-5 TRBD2 ASSLGGLEGETQY
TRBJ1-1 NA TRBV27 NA ASSGREGTEAF
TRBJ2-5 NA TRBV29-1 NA SGYRETQETQY
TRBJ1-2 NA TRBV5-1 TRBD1 ASSQLTGTYGYT
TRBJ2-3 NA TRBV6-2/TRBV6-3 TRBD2 ASSYTRGVLTDTQY
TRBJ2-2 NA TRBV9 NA ASSPSGGEATGELF